This entry lists 17 T cell receptor beta chains sequenced from one sample in a study of blood T cell repertoires in COVID-19. Profiling relied on immunoSEQ multiplex PCR, and the TCRdb table lists in-frame clones only, not all of them. The sample includes approximately 330,000 clones, about 91% of them seen just once. Sequencing input: peripheral blood. The receptors here all came from a young man with COVID-19, enrolled during active disease.

In regard to this clone: The same CDR3 is also encoded by other DNA sequences in this sample. The chain is built from TRBV29-1 and TRBJ2-7; 10 nucleotides align to TRBD1. Germline assignment: CDR1 SQVTM and CDR2 ANQGSEA. The J segment lost 3 bases and the V segment lost 6 bases, leaving 8 bases of the junction unmatched. The CDR3 contains 14 residues. CDR3 sequence: CSVEAGTGVYEQYF. The CDR3, as DNA: TGCAGCGTCGAGGCCGGGACAGGGGTCTACGAGCAGTACTTC.

In this sample, this clone turned up once. The CDR3 loop is CASSFGVYTEAFF. The CDR3 DNA follows: TGTGCCAGCAGCTTCGGGGTTTACACTGAAGCTTTCTTT. This sequence joins TRBV7-3 and TRBJ1-1; D is undetermined. Looked up from germline, CDR1 is SGHTA and CDR2 is FQGTGA. Trimming left V 3 bases short and J 3 bases short, with 8 bases between. This CDR3 is built from 13 residues.

The J gene is TRBJ2-1, the V gene TRBV2; 11 positions agree with TRBD2. CDR3 size: 15 residues. The V and J ends lost 6 bases and 9 bases, in that order; junction bases with no gene match: 10. CDR1 and CDR2 (germline): SNHLY, FYNNEI. CDR3 nucleotide sequence: TGTGCCAGCAGCGCCCTAGCGGGGGGACGTAGTGAGCAGTTCTTC. Encoded protein: CASSALAGGRSEQFF.

V gene TRBV3-1 (or the pseudogene TRBV3-2) combines with J gene TRBJ2-2, with 11 bases fitting TRBD2. V trimming: 4 bases; J trimming: 6 bases; junction bases outside the gene matches: 7. Germline-derived CDR1 and CDR2 are LGHDT and YNNKEL (reference sequence). This CDR3 region has 16 residues. The CDR3, as DNA: TGTGCCAGCAGCCGTAGACTAGCGGGGTTAGCCGGGGAGCTGTTTTTT. This encodes CASSRRLAGLAGELFF.

In DNA, the CDR3 is TGTGCCAGCAGTTTTAGCGGGGGACCTCCCTGGGGGCAGTACTTC. This gives the protein CASSFSGGPPWGQYF. The chain combines TRBV27 with TRBJ2-7, with 9 bases fitting TRBD2. The CDR3 covers 15 residues. The germline CDR1 and CDR2 sequences are MNHEY and SMNVEV (reference sequence). V dropped 3 bases and J dropped 9; count of bases not matched to a gene: 12.

This clone has just one count. The rearrangement uses TRBV9 and TRBJ2-1, with 10 bases aligning to TRBD2. The germline gives CDR1 SGDLS, CDR2 YYNGEE. This CDR3 has 15 amino acids. V was clipped by 4 bases and J by 2 bases; unmatched bases: 3. The CDR3 sequence: CASSSTSGPYNEQFF. CDR3 bases: TGTGCCAGCAGCTCGACTAGCGGGCCCTACAATGAGCAGTTCTTC.

The chain uses TRBV12-3 or TRBV12-4 and TRBJ1-1; D perhaps matches TRBD1 (5 bases). This CDR3 contains 13 residues. Trimming removed 3 bases at V and 4 bases at J, with 9 bases between. CDR3 DNA sequence: TGTGCCAGCAGTTTTCGTAGGGGCACTGAAGCTTTCTTT. It codes for CASSFRRGTEAFF.

This clone was seen a few times. The chain has TRBV18 and TRBJ2-5, with D hard to call. V was shortened by 0 bases and J by 5 bases, with 7 bases between the two germline ends. Germline lookup yields CDR1 KGHSH and CDR2 LQKENI. CDR3 length: 13 residues. CDR3: CASSPPRRETQYF. CDR3 bases: TGTGCCAGCTCACCACCCCGGCGGGAGACCCAGTACTTC.

The chain recombines TRBV19 with TRBJ1-5; no clear D. The CDR3 has 17 residues. V lost 5 bases, J lost 2 bases, and 19 bases lay in between. Germline lookup yields CDR1 LNHDA and CDR2 SQIVND (reference sequence). CDR3 region: CASSPYSQAIGNQPQHF. The CDR3 DNA is TGTGCCAGTAGTCCCTATAGTCAGGCGATTGGCAATCAGCCCCAGCATTTT.

V and J are TRBV6-5 and TRBJ1-5, with a weak D call TRBD1 (6 bases). The CDR3 loop spans 14 amino acids. V dropped 7 bases and J dropped 4 bases, with 14 bases sitting between them. CDR1 and CDR2 (germline): MNHEY, SVGAGI. CDR3 nucleotide sequence: TGTGCCAGCACCCGGGGGAGGGGGAATCAGCCCCAGCATTTT. The encoded protein is CASTRGRGNQPQHF.

This chain joins TRBV27 and TRBJ2-3; the match to TRBD2 covers 11 bases. V gave up 5 bases and J gave up 4 bases; unmatched junction bases: 2. From germline, CDR1 is MNHEY and CDR2 SMNVEV (reference sequence). The CDR3 has 14 residues. The CDR3 coding sequence is TGTGCCAGCAGTAAACTAGCGGGGGCAGATACGCAGTATTTT. Amino acid sequence: CASSKLAGADTQYF.

This chain connects TRBV4-3 to TRBJ2-1; 9 positions match TRBD2. Germline CDR1 is LGHNA and CDR2 is YSLEER. Trimming cost V 4 bases and J 3 bases; bases outside gene matches: 4. This CDR3 comprises 15 residues. The CDR3 here is CASSPLRGGYNEQFF. The CDR3 nucleotides are TGCGCCAGCAGCCCCTTGCGGGGGGGCTACAATGAGCAGTTCTTC.

A note on this clone: Additional DNA sequences in this sample encode the identical CDR3. The chain recombines TRBV15 with TRBJ1-5; TRBD1 agrees at 8 bases. Germline V gene sequence: CDR1 LNHNV, CDR2 YYDKDF (reference sequence). The CDR3 is 15 residues long. The J segment lost 1 base and the V segment lost 5 bases, leaving 4 bases of the junction unmatched. The CDR3 sequence is CATSGGQGSNQPQHF. In nucleotides, the CDR3 is TGTGCCACCAGCGGAGGACAGGGAAGCAATCAGCCCCAGCATTTT.

J is TRBJ1-4 and V is TRBV27, with D perhaps matching TRBD1 (6 bases). The CDR3 extends over 15 amino acids. Trimming stripped 8 bases from V and 4 bases from J, with 17 bases between. Germline V lookup: CDR1 MNHEY, CDR2 SMNVEV (reference sequence). The CDR3 sequence is CASSLRGADNEKLFF. As DNA, the CDR3 is TGTGCCAGCTCCTTGCGGGGGGCTGATAATGAAAAACTGTTTTTT.

About this clone itself: The same CDR3 can be traced to other DNA sequences in this sample. The chain links TRBV19 to TRBJ2-1; 7 nucleotides line up with TRBD2. Looked up from germline, CDR1 is LNHDA and CDR2 is SQIVND (reference sequence). This CDR3 has 15 amino acids. The V segment lost 1 base and the J segment 4 bases; nucleotides outside the gene matches: 4. The CDR3: CASSIGLAEYNEQFF. CDR3 DNA sequence: TGTGCCAGTAGTATAGGCCTAGCGGAGTACAATGAGCAGTTCTTC.

This CDR3 reads CASSYQHKETQYF. Written as DNA, the CDR3 is TGTGCCAGCAGCTACCAACACAAAGAGACCCAGTACTTC. The chain uses TRBV7-7 and TRBJ2-5; D remains unclear. The germline V and J ends were trimmed by 4 bases and 3 bases, with 9 bases remaining between them. This CDR3 region has 13 residues. Germline CDR1 reads SSHAT; CDR2 reads FNYEAQ (reference sequence).

The chain carries TRBV4-1 and TRBJ1-1, with D tentatively TRBD1 (5 bases). Per germline, CDR1 MGHRA and CDR2 YSYEKL. CDR3 size: 16 residues. The ends were cut back, 4 bases at V and 5 bases at J, with 20 bases in the middle. In DNA, the CDR3 is TGCGCCAGCAGCCCCGGAAAAACAACAGGTTATACTGAAGCTTTCTTT. Translation gives CASSPGKTTGYTEAFF.